These T cell receptor beta chains were read from a single sample in a study of radiotherapy plus CTLA-4 blockade in lung cancer. Profiled with immunoSEQ multiplex PCR; TCRdb holds only in-frame clones, not every one. The sample records more than 40,000 clones, more than 70% being singletons. The sequenced sample was peripheral blood, obtained from a patient treated with radiotherapy plus ipilimumab. These receptors were collected from a human donor with non-small cell lung cancer whose response to radiotherapy plus ipilimumab could not be evaluated. Each CDR3 is given with its conserved first and last residue. Fields, in order: J gene, clone size, V gene, D gene, CDR3 protein, CDR3 DNA. D genes are given only for firm matches. Clone size is shown for a subset of rows, as once, few, many or a class of expanded clone.

J gene: TRBJ1-1
clone size: .
V gene: TRBV10-2
D gene: .
CDR3 protein: CASSEYTSGRNTEAFF
CDR3 DNA: TGCGCCAGCAGTGAGTATACAAGCGGCCGTAACACTGAAGCTTTCTTT

J gene: TRBJ2-7
clone size: .
V gene: TRBV19
D gene: TRBD2
CDR3 protein: CASGEGLASNEQYF
CDR3 DNA: TGTGCCAGTGGCGAAGGACTAGCTTCTAACGAGCAGTACTTC

J gene: TRBJ2-5
clone size: .
V gene: TRBV28
D gene: TRBD2
CDR3 protein: CASSPLGLAGDTQETQYF
CDR3 DNA: TGTGCCAGCAGTCCCTTGGGACTAGCGGGAGACACACAAGAGACCCAGTACTTC

J gene: TRBJ2-2
clone size: .
V gene: TRBV9
D gene: .
CDR3 protein: CASSDRTTNTGELFF
CDR3 DNA: TGTGCCAGCAGCGACAGGACTACGAACACCGGGGAGCTGTTTTTT

J gene: TRBJ2-7
clone size: .
V gene: TRBV5-4
D gene: .
CDR3 protein: CASSLDFGAYEQYF
CDR3 DNA: TGTGCCAGCAGCTTAGACTTCGGGGCCTACGAGCAGTACTTC

J gene: TRBJ1-2
clone size: .
V gene: TRBV27
D gene: .
CDR3 protein: CASSRTGYRDYTF
CDR3 DNA: TGTGCCAGCAGTCGTACAGGGTATAGGGACTACACCTTC

J gene: TRBJ2-7
clone size: .
V gene: TRBV18
D gene: .
CDR3 protein: CASSPPGNSYEQYF
CDR3 DNA: TGTGCCAGCTCACCGCCAGGGAACTCCTACGAGCAGTACTTC

J gene: TRBJ2-7
clone size: .
V gene: TRBV2
D gene: .
CDR3 protein: CASGRRGPSYEQYF
CDR3 DNA: TGTGCCAGCGGGAGGCGGGGCCCCTCTTACGAGCAGTACTTC

J gene: TRBJ1-2
clone size: few
V gene: TRBV5-1
D gene: .
CDR3 protein: CASSFASNYGYTF
CDR3 DNA: TGCGCCAGCAGCTTCGCGTCTAACTATGGCTACACCTTC

J gene: TRBJ1-4
clone size: .
V gene: TRBV7-2
D gene: .
CDR3 protein: CASSLGGGANEKLFF
CDR3 DNA: TGTGCCAGCAGCTTGGGAGGGGGGGCTAATGAAAAACTGTTTTTT

J gene: TRBJ2-6
clone size: .
V gene: TRBV18
D gene: .
CDR3 protein: CASSPSRGHLSGANVLTF
CDR3 DNA: TGTGCCAGCTCACCGTCTCGGGGACACCTCTCTGGGGCCAACGTCCTGACTTTC

J gene: TRBJ1-2
clone size: few
V gene: TRBV6-5
D gene: .
CDR3 protein: CASSYSVGDGYTF
CDR3 DNA: TGTGCCAGCAGTTACTCGGTAGGGGATGGCTACACCTTC

J gene: TRBJ1-1
clone size: .
V gene: TRBV7-6
D gene: .
CDR3 protein: CASSSDSLNTEAFF
CDR3 DNA: TGTGCCAGCAGCTCGGACAGCCTGAACACTGAAGCTTTCTTT

J gene: TRBJ2-7
clone size: .
V gene: TRBV7-9
D gene: .
CDR3 protein: CASSLAPGEQYF
CDR3 DNA: TGTGCCAGCAGCTTAGCCCCGGGGGAGCAGTACTTC

J gene: TRBJ2-5
clone size: .
V gene: TRBV7-2
D gene: .
CDR3 protein: CASSLPRGGDETQYF
CDR3 DNA: TGTGCCAGCAGCCTCCCCCGAGGGGGAGACGAGACCCAGTACTTC

J gene: TRBJ1-5
clone size: .
V gene: TRBV28
D gene: .
CDR3 protein: CASSLFGYSNQPQHF
CDR3 DNA: TGTGCCAGCAGTTTATTCGGGTATAGCAATCAGCCCCAGCATTTT

J gene: TRBJ1-5
clone size: few
V gene: TRBV6-1
D gene: TRBD1
CDR3 protein: CASSAGGQSNQPQHF
CDR3 DNA: TGTGCCAGCAGTGCAGGGGGACAGAGCAATCAGCCCCAGCATTTT

J gene: TRBJ1-1
clone size: once
V gene: TRBV10-2
D gene: .
CDR3 protein: CASSEWSTWDTEAFF
CDR3 DNA: TGCGCCAGCAGTGAGTGGAGCACATGGGACACTGAAGCTTTCTTT

J gene: TRBJ1-4
clone size: .
V gene: TRBV29-1
D gene: .
CDR3 protein: CSVGAPGGTNEKLFF
CDR3 DNA: TGCAGCGTTGGGGCCCCGGGGGGGACTAATGAAAAACTGTTTTTT

J gene: TRBJ2-7
clone size: .
V gene: TRBV10-3
D gene: TRBD1
CDR3 protein: CAIAKDRGEQYF
CDR3 DNA: TGTGCCATTGCTAAGGACAGGGGCGAGCAGTACTTC

J gene: TRBJ2-5
clone size: .
V gene: TRBV4-1
D gene: .
CDR3 protein: CASSQGRGKGETQYF
CDR3 DNA: TGCGCCAGCAGCCAAGGTCGGGGGAAGGGAGAGACCCAGTACTTC

J gene: TRBJ2-1
clone size: .
V gene: TRBV27
D gene: .
CDR3 protein: CASSSPVDYNEQFF
CDR3 DNA: TGTGCCAGCAGTTCCCCGGTAGACTACAATGAGCAGTTCTTC

J gene: TRBJ2-3
clone size: .
V gene: TRBV7-2
D gene: TRBD2
CDR3 protein: CASRRSGGVRTDTQYF
CDR3 DNA: TGTGCCAGCAGGCGTTCTGGGGGGGTTCGTACAGATACGCAGTATTTT

J gene: TRBJ2-6
clone size: .
V gene: TRBV19
D gene: TRBD1
CDR3 protein: CASMSGGNGANVLTF
CDR3 DNA: TGTGCCAGTATGTCAGGGGGCAATGGGGCCAACGTCCTGACTTTC

J gene: TRBJ1-1
clone size: .
V gene: TRBV4-3
D gene: .
CDR3 protein: CASSSLLNTEAFF
CDR3 DNA: TGCGCCAGCTCCTCCCTTCTGAACACTGAAGCTTTCTTT

J gene: TRBJ2-3
clone size: .
V gene: TRBV11-2
D gene: TRBD2
CDR3 protein: CASSQGTSGRTDTQYF
CDR3 DNA: TGTGCCAGCAGCCAGGGGACTAGCGGGCGCACAGATACGCAGTATTTT

J gene: TRBJ2-7
clone size: .
V gene: TRBV29-1
D gene: .
CDR3 protein: CSVEGQGGTYEQYF
CDR3 DNA: TGCAGCGTTGAAGGGCAGGGTGGGACCTACGAGCAGTACTTC

J gene: TRBJ1-1
clone size: .
V gene: TRBV19
D gene: TRBD1
CDR3 protein: CASIPDTGTGVNTEAFF
CDR3 DNA: TGTGCCAGTATCCCGGATACCGGGACAGGGGTGAACACTGAAGCTTTCTTT

J gene: TRBJ1-1
clone size: .
V gene: TRBV5-1
D gene: .
CDR3 protein: CASSLGGGANTEAFF
CDR3 DNA: TGCGCCAGCAGCTTGGGTGGAGGCGCGAACACTGAAGCTTTCTTT

J gene: TRBJ2-2
clone size: .
V gene: TRBV6-6
D gene: .
CDR3 protein: CASSYESRNTGELFF
CDR3 DNA: TGTGCCAGCAGTTACGAGTCGAGGAACACCGGGGAGCTGTTTTTT

J gene: TRBJ2-4
clone size: .
V gene: TRBV10-3
D gene: .
CDR3 protein: CAISESQLLGEAKNIQYF
CDR3 DNA: TGTGCCATCAGTGAGTCACAGCTCCTTGGGGAGGCCAAAAACATTCAGTACTTC

J gene: TRBJ2-2
clone size: .
V gene: TRBV5-1
D gene: .
CDR3 protein: CASSLAEEGTGELFF
CDR3 DNA: TGCGCCAGCAGCTTGGCCGAGGAGGGAACCGGGGAGCTGTTTTTT

J gene: TRBJ1-5
clone size: .
V gene: TRBV6-1
D gene: .
CDR3 protein: CASSEIGQSNQPQHF
CDR3 DNA: TGTGCCAGCAGTGAAATCGGACAGAGCAATCAGCCCCAGCATTTT

J gene: TRBJ2-2
clone size: .
V gene: TRBV5-4
D gene: TRBD1
CDR3 protein: CASSLDRGLTGELFF
CDR3 DNA: TGTGCCAGCAGCTTGGACAGGGGGCTAACCGGGGAGCTGTTTTTT

J gene: TRBJ1-5
clone size: once
V gene: TRBV2
D gene: TRBD1
CDR3 protein: CASGRDRGQPQHF
CDR3 DNA: TGTGCCAGTGGGCGAGACAGGGGACAGCCCCAGCATTTT

J gene: TRBJ2-3
clone size: .
V gene: TRBV6-5
D gene: .
CDR3 protein: CASSYYSEGTQYF
CDR3 DNA: TGTGCCAGCAGTTACTACTCTGAGGGTACGCAGTATTTT

J gene: TRBJ1-5
clone size: .
V gene: TRBV7-8
D gene: TRBD1
CDR3 protein: CASSWDRGNQPQHF
CDR3 DNA: TGTGCCAGCAGCTGGGACAGGGGCAATCAGCCCCAGCATTTT

J gene: TRBJ2-1
clone size: .
V gene: TRBV11-2
D gene: .
CDR3 protein: CASSLAGDPYNEQFF
CDR3 DNA: TGTGCCAGCAGCTTAGCGGGGGATCCCTACAATGAGCAGTTCTTC